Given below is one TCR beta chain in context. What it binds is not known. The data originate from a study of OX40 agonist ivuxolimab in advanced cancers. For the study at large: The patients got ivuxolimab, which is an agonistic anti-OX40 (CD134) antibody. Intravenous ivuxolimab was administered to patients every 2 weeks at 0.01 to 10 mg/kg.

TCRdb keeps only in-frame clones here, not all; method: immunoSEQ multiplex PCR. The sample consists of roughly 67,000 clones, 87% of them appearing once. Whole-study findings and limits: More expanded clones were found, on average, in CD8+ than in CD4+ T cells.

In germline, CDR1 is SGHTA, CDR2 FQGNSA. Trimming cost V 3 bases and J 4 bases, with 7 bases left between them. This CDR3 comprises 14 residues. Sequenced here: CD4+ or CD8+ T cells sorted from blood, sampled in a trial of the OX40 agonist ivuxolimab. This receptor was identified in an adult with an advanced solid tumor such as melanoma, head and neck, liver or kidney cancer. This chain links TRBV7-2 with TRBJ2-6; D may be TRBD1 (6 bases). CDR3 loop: CASSLGAGANVLTF. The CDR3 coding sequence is TGTGCCAGCAGCTTGGGGGCCGGGGCCAACGTCCTGACTTTC. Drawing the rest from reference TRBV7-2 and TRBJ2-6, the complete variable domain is GAGVSQSPSNKVTEKGKDVELRCDPISGHTALYWYRQSLGQGLEFLIYFQGNSAPDKSGLPSDRFSAERTGGSVSTLTIQRTQQEDSAVYLCASSLGAGANVLTFGAGSRLTVL.